This T cell receptor (beta chain) came from a study of control samples from healthy donors and cancer patients. Data came from immunoSEQ multiplex PCR; TCRdb stores just in-frame clones and leaves some out. The table records more than 70,000 clones, 94% of them present only once. The CDR3 sequence is 15 residues long. Between the trimmed V and J ends, which lost 2 bases and 4 bases, there was a span of 15 bases. Looked up from germline, CDR1 is SGDLS and CDR2 is YYNGEE. The clonotype was recovered from a woman between 25 and 40 years old in good health. The chain has TRBV9 and TRBJ2-5; D possibly corresponds to TRBD2 (6 bases). The sequenced sample was blood. The CDR3 DNA sequence: TGTGCCAGCAGCGTTAGGGGACTGGAGTTAGAGACCCAGTACTTC. It specifies CASSVRGLELETQYF.